These 5 T cell receptor beta chains share one sample of origin, sequenced in a study of CD8 T cells in Susac syndrome. An input of about 0.5 to 1 ug of RNA was subjected to reverse transcription using random hexamers. MiXCR, run by TCRdb on the immunoSEQ multiplex PCR reads, gives a single entry per CDR3 protein. The table records roughly 67,000 distinct CDR3 sequences, about 95% of them present only once. The sequencing input was CD8+ T cells from PBMCs. The receptors shown here come from a human donor with multiple sclerosis.

This clonotype was seen once. The rearrangement joins TRBV29-1 to TRBJ2-1; D gene ambiguous. V lost 1 base, J lost 6 bases, and 4 bases lay in between. Per the germline V gene, CDR1 is SQVTM and CDR2 is ANQGSEA. The CDR3 is 11 amino acids. As DNA, the CDR3 is TGCAGCGTTGAAGCACCCAATGAGCAGTTCTTC. It yields the protein CSVEAPNEQFF.

The chain combines TRBV12-3 or TRBV12-4 with TRBJ1-2; weak D call: TRBD1 (6 bases). Between the trimmed V and J ends, which lost 8 bases and 6 bases, there was a span of 13 bases. This CDR3 has 12 residues. For the CDR3, the DNA is TGTGCCAGCCGGAGGGGGGGCGATGGCTACACCTTC. Translating gives CASRRGGDGYTF.

V is TRBV5-1 and J is TRBJ2-7; TRBD1 matches 8 bases. The CDR3 loop spans 16 amino acids. Germline values: CDR1 SGHRS, CDR2 YFSETQ. The V and J ends lost 0 bases and 2 bases, in that order; junction bases with no gene match: 7. The CDR3: CASSLARLDRAYEQYF. DNA for the CDR3: TGCGCCAGCAGCTTGGCCAGGCTGGACAGGGCCTACGAGCAGTACTTC. Based on the CDR3 plus reference TRBV5-1 and TRBJ2-7, the full variable domain is KAGVTQTPRYLIKTRGQQVTLSCSPISGHRSVSWYQQTPGQGLQFLFEYFSETQRNKGNFPGRFSGRQFSNSRSEMNVSTLELGDSALYLCASSLARLDRAYEQYFGPGTRLTVT.

The rearrangement joins TRBV5-6 to TRBJ1-2; D unclear. Germline CDR1 SGHDT, CDR2 YYEEEE. The CDR3 loop spans 13 amino acids. V gave up 0 bases and J gave up 4 bases, with 7 bases separating them. The chain's CDR3 is CASSLERLYGYTF. CDR3 in DNA: TGTGCCAGCAGCTTGGAGCGGCTCTATGGCTACACCTTC.

The chain joins TRBV7-2 to TRBJ2-1; D gene unclear. The germline V gene encodes CDR1 SGHTA and CDR2 FQGNSA. V was shortened by 2 bases and J by 5 bases, with 10 bases between the two germline ends. This CDR3 contains 14 residues. CDR3 in DNA: TGTGCCAGCAGCTTATGGCTAAGCCACAATGAGCAGTTCTTC. This translates into CASSLWLSHNEQFF.